These T cell receptor beta chains were read from a single sample in a study of shared clonotypes between healthy human individuals. Sequencing used immunoSEQ multiplex PCR; TCRdb keeps in-frame clones, though not all of them. The sample has 600,000 to 750,000 clones, less than 95% seen once. Sequencing was done on a sample of memory CD8+ T cells from PBMCs. The receptors were sampled from a man aged 18-30 years in good health. Some clones in this sample may be carry-over from other donors' samples. CDR3s include the opening cysteine and the closing phenylalanine or tryptophan. A D gene is named only where the DNA matches it firmly.

>TRBV27|TRBD2|TRBJ2-7
TGTGCCAGCAGTTGGGTCCTGGCGGGAGGTCCCCACGAGCAGTACTTC
CASSWVLAGGPHEQYF
>TRBV4-1|NA|TRBJ2-2
TGCGCCAGCAGCCAGCACGCTCCTATGGGCACCGGGGAGCTGTTTTTT
CASSQHAPMGTGELFF
>TRBV30|NA|TRBJ2-1
TGTGCCTGGAGCCAATTGAGAGGCTCCTACAATGAGCAGTTCTTC
CAWSQLRGSYNEQFF
>TRBV27|TRBD2|TRBJ2-1
TGTGCCAGCAGTACGTTCCCCCTAGCGGGAGGTTACAATGAGCAGTTCTTC
CASSTFPLAGGYNEQFF
>TRBV11-2|NA|TRBJ2-7
TGTGCCAGCAGCTTCAGGGGTGCGAGCTCCTACGAGCAGTACTTC
CASSFRGASSYEQYF
>TRBV27|NA|TRBJ1-1
TGTGCCAGCAGTTTCAGGGGGAACACTGAAGCTTTCTTT
CASSFRGNTEAFF
>TRBV15|TRBD2|TRBJ2-7
TGTGCCACCAGCAGAGGGGCGACTAGCGGGAGGACTTGGGAGCAGTACTTC
CATSRGATSGRTWEQYF
>TRBV5-1|TRBD2|TRBJ2-1
TGCGCCAGCCCGGGGGGAGATAGGGATGAGCAGTTCTTC
CASPGGDRDEQFF
>TRBV27|NA|TRBJ2-7
TGTGCCAGCACTCCCGGGGGTTACCGGTCCGAGCAGTACTTC
CASTPGGYRSEQYF
>TRBV15|NA|TRBJ2-4
TGTGCCACCAGCGTAACCGCCCTAGCCAAAAACATTCAGTACTTC
CATSVTALAKNIQYF